The TCR beta chain described here comes from a study of T cells in Graves' hyperthyroidism and ophthalmopathy. Study in general: At initial diagnosis, before any treatment had begun, peripheral blood was obtained. General study findings and limits: Blood held most thyroid clonotypes expanded above 0.001 frequency. Stable hyperthyroidism and ophthalmopathy were separated using 13 V-J signatures.

Aged 18 to 65, the patients had hyperthyroidism that was newly diagnosed and had lasted under 2 months. Trimming pared 1 base from V and 0 bases from J, leaving 14 bases between. CDR3 size: 18 residues. The germline V gene encodes CDR1 SGHRS and CDR2 YFSETQ. About this clonotype itself: Antigen: not known.

RNA transcripts yielded amplified TCR beta CDR3 regions. During a first-round RT-PCR of the TCR CDR3, the HTBI primer set was used. MiXCR, run by TCRdb on the multiplex PCR reads, gives a single entry per CDR3 protein. The sample lists around 760,000 distinct CDR3 sequences, around a third occurring once. The TCR comes from a woman in her forties with Graves' hyperthyroidism. The sample consisted of blood. This chain uses TRBV5-1 with TRBJ1-6; no clear D gene. DNA for the CDR3: TGCGCCAGCAGCTTGAGTTGGCGCGGCAGCTCCTATAATTCACCCCTCCACTTT. It specifies CASSLSWRGSSYNSPLHF. Full variable domain (missing parts from reference TRBV5-1 and TRBJ1-6): KAGVTQTPRYLIKTRGQQVTLSCSPISGHRSVSWYQQTPGQGLQFLFEYFSETQRNKGNFPGRFSGRQFSNSRSEMNVSTLELGDSALYLCASSLSWRGSSYNSPLHFGNGTRLTVT.